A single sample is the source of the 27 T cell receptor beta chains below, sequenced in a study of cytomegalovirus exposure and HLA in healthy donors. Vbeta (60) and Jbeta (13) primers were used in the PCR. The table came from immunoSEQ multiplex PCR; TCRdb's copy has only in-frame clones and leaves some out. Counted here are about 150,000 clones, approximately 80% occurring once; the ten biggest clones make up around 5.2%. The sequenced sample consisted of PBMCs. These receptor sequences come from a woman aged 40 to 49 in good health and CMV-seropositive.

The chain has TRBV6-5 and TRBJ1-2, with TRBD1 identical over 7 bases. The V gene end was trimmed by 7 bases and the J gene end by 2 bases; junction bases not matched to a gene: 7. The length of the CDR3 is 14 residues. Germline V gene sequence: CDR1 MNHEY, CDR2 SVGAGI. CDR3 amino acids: CASKGGGRNYGYTF. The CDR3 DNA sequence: TGTGCCAGCAAAGGGGGCGGGCGAAACTATGGCTACACCTTC.

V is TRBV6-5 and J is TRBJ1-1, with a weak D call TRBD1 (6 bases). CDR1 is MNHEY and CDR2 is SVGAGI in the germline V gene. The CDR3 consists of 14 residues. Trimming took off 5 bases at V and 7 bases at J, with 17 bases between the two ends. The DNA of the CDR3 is TGTGCCAGCAGTCCAACCAGGGGTTTCTATGAAGCTTTCTTT. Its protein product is CASSPTRGFYEAFF.

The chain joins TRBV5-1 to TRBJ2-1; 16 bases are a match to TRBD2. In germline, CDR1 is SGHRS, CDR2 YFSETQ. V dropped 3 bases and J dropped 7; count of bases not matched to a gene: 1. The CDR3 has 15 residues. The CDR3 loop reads CASSWGLAGGNEQFF. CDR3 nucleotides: TGCGCCAGCAGCTGGGGACTAGCGGGAGGGAATGAGCAGTTCTTC.

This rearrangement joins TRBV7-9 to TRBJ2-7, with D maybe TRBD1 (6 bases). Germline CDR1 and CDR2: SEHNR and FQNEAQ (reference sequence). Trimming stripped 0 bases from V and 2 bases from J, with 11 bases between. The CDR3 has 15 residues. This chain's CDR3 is CASSLAGQGTYEQYF. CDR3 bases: TGTGCCAGCAGCTTAGCGGGACAAGGAACCTACGAGCAGTACTTC.

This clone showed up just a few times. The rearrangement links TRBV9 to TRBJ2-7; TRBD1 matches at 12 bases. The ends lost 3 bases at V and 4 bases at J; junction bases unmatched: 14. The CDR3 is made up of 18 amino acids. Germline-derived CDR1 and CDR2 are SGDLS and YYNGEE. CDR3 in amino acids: CASSGTGTGGAGKYEQYF. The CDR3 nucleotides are TGTGCCAGCAGCGGAACCGGGACAGGGGGCGCGGGTAAATACGAGCAGTACTTC.

DNA for the CDR3: TGCGCCAGTCGGGGGGGCAGCGAGTATGGCTACACCTTC. Protein product: CASRGGSEYGYTF. The genes are TRBV5-1 and TRBJ1-2; TRBD1 might be the D (6 bases). The CDR3 is made up of 13 amino acids. V lost 8 bases and J lost 5, with 16 bases in between. Germline V CDR1 and CDR2: SGHRS, YFSETQ.

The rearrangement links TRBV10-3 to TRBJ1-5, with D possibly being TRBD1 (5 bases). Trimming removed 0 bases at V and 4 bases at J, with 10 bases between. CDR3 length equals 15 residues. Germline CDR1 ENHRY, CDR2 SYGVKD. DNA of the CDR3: TGTGCCATCAGTGAGTCTACAGGCCGGAATCAGCCCCAGCATTTT. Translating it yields CAISESTGRNQPQHF.

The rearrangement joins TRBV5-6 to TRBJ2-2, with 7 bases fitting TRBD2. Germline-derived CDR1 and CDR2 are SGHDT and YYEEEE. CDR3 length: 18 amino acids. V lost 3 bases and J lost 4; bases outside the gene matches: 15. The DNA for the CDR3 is TGTGCCAGCAGCTCCGCCGGGCGGGCGGGAGTAGGCACCGGGGAGCTGTTTTTT. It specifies CASSSAGRAGVGTGELFF.

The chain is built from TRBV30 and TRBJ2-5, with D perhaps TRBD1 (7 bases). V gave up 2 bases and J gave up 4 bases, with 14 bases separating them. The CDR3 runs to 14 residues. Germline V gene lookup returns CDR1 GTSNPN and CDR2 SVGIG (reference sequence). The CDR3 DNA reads TGTGCCTGGAGTAGGGCAGGGGGGCGAGAGACCCAGTACTTC. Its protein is CAWSRAGGRETQYF.

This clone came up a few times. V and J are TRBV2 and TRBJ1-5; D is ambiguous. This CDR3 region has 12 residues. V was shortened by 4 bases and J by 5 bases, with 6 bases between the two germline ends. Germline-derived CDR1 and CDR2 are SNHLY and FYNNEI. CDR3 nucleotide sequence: TGTGCCAGCAGTGGGGAGGATCAGCCCCAGCATTTT. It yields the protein CASSGEDQPQHF.

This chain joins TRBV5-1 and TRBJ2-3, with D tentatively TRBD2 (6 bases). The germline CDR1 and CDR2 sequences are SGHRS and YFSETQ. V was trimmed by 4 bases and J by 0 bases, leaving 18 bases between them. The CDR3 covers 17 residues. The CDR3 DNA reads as TGCGCCAGCAGCAAAACGATGCTAGCGTTGAGCACAGATACGCAGTATTTT. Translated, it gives CASSKTMLALSTDTQYF.

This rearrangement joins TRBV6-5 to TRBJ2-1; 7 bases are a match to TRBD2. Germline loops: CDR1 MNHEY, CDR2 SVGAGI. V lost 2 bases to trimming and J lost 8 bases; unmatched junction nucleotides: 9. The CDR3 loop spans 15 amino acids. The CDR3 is CASSYRAGRGDEQFF. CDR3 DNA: TGTGCCAGCAGTTACCGGGCGGGGAGGGGCGATGAGCAGTTCTTC.

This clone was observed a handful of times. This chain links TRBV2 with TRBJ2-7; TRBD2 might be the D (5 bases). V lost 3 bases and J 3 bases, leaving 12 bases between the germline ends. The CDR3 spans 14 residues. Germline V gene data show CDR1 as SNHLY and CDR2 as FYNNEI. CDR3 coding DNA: TGTGCCAGCAGTGAGGGAGCGGACCTCTACGAGCAGTACTTC. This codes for CASSEGADLYEQYF.

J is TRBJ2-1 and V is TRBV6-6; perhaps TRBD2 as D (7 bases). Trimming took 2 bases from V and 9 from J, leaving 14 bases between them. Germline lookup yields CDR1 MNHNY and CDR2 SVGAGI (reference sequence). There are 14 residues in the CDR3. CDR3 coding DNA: TGTGCCAGCAGTTACGGTGGGAGGGGGGGTGAGCAGTTCTTC. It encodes CASSYGGRGGEQFF.

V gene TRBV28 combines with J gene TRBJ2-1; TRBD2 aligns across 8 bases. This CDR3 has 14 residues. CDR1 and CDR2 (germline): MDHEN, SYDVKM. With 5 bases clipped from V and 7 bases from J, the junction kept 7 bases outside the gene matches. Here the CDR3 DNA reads TGTGCCAGCAGTGAGCGGGAGCGTATGAATGAGCAGTTCTTC. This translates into CASSERERMNEQFF.

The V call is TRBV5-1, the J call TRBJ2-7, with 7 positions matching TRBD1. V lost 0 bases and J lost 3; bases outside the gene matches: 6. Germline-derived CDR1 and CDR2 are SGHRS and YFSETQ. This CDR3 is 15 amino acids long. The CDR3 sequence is CASSLAGDRDYEQYF. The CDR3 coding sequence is TGCGCCAGCAGCTTGGCCGGAGACAGGGACTACGAGCAGTACTTC.

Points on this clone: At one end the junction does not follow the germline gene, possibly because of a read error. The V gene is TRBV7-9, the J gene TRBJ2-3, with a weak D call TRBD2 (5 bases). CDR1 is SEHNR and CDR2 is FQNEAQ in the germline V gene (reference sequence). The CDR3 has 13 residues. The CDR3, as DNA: TGTGCCAGCAGCTTATCGGCTAGCCCTGACCGGGATTTT. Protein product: CASSLSASPDRDF. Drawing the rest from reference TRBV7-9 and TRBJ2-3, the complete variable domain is DTGVSQNPRHKITKRGQNVTFRCDPISEHNRLYWYRQTLGQGPEFLTYFQNEAQLEKSRLLSDRFSAERPKGSFSTLEIQRTEQGDSAMYLCASSLSASPDRDFGPGTRLTVL.

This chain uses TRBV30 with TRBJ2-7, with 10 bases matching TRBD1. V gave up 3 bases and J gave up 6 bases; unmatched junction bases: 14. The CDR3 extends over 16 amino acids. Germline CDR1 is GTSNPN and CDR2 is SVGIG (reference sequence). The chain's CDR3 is CAWRTGGAGIVGEQYF. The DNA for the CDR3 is TGTGCCTGGAGGACAGGGGGCGCCGGGATAGTTGGCGAGCAGTACTTC.

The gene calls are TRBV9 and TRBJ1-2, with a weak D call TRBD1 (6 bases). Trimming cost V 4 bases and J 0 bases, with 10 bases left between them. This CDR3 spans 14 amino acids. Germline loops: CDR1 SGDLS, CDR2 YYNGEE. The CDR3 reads CASSSWTANYGYTF. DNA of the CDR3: TGTGCCAGCAGCTCCTGGACAGCTAACTATGGCTACACCTTC.

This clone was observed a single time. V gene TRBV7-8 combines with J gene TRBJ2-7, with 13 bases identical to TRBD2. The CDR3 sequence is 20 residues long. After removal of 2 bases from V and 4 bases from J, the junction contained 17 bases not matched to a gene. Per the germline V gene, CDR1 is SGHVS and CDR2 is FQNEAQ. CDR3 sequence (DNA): TGTGCCAGCAGCTTATCCGGGTGGACTAGCGGGAGTATTTTAGCGTACGAGCAGTACTTC. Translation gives CASSLSGWTSGSILAYEQYF.

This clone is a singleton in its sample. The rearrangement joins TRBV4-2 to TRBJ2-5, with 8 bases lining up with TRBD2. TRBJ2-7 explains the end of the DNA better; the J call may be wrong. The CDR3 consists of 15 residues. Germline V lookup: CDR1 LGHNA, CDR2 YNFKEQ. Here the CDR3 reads CASSLGEREKGEQYF. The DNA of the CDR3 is TGTGCCAGCAGCCTTGGCGAGCGGGAGAAGGGCGAGCAGTACTTC.

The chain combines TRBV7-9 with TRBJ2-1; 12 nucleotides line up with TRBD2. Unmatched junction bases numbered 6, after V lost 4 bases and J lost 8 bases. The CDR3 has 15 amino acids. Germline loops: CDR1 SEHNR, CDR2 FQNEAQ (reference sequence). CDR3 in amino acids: CASSSSGRAIYEQFF. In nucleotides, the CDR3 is TGTGCCAGCAGCTCTAGCGGGAGGGCCATCTATGAGCAGTTCTTC.

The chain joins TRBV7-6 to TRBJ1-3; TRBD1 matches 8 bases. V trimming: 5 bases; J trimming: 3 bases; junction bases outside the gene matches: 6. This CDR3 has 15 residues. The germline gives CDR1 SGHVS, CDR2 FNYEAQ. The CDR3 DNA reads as TGTGCCAGCAGCCCACGGACAGGGAATGGAAACACCATATATTTT. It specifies CASSPRTGNGNTIYF.

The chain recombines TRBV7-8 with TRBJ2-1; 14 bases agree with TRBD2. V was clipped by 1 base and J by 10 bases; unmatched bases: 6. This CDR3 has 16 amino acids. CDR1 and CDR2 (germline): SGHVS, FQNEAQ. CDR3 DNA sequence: TGTGCCAGCAGCTTAGTGGGGACTAGCGGGAGTAGCGAGCAGTTCTTC. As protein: CASSLVGTSGSSEQFF.

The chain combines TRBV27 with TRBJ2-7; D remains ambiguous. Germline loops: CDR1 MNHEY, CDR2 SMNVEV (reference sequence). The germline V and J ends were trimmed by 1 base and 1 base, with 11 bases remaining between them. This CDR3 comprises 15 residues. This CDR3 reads CASSLFYGPSYEQYF. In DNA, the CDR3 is TGTGCCAGCAGTTTATTCTACGGTCCATCCTACGAGCAGTACTTC.

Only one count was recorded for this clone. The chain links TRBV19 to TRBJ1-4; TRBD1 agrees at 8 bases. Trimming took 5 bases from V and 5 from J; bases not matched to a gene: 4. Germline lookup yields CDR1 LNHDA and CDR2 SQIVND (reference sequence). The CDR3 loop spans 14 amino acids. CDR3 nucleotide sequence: TGTGCCAGTAGTCTGACAGGGGTAAATGAAAAACTGTTTTTT. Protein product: CASSLTGVNEKLFF.

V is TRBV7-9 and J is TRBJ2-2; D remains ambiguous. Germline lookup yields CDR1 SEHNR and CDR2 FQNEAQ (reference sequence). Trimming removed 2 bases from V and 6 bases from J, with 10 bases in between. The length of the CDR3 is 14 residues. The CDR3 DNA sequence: TGTGCCAGCAGCTTATCTGGGCCCCCCGGGGAGCTGTTTTTT. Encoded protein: CASSLSGPPGELFF.